This T cell receptor (beta chain) is drawn from a study of cytotoxic CD8 clonotypes in ibrutinib-treated CLL. Remarks on this clone: Its antigen is as yet unknown.

General study results and limits: Baseline clonality was higher than in age-matched healthy donors and moved in step with circulating CD8+ T-cell counts.

With sequencing, the targeted depth ranged from 1 in 200,000 to 1 in 1 million T cells. Assay used: immunoSEQ multiplex PCR; TCRdb lists only in-frame clones, some missing. The data hold about 23,000 clones, with roughly 65% observed a single time. The material sequenced was PBMCs, taken after 24 months of ibrutinib treatment. This sequence was found in a human donor with chronic lymphocytic leukemia.

The CDR3 loop is CSVEGPDTQYF. DNA of the CDR3: TGCAGTGTCGAAGGCCCAGATACGCAGTATTTT. This chain connects TRBV20-1 to TRBJ2-3; D is uncertain. The germline V and J ends were trimmed by 7 bases and 4 bases, with 9 bases remaining between them. CDR1 is DFQATT and CDR2 is SNEGSKA in the germline V gene (reference sequence). The CDR3 totals 11 residues.